Listed below are T cell receptor beta chains from one sample, sequenced in a study of blood T cell repertoires in COVID-19. Some clones are missing from TCRdb's copy, which holds only in-frame ones; the method was immunoSEQ multiplex PCR. The sample records roughly 76,000 clones, 60% to 85% being singletons. The source material was peripheral blood. The source of these receptors is a man in his 70s with acute or convalescent COVID-19. The CDR3 runs from the conserved cysteine through the conserved F or W. A D gene is named only where the DNA matches it firmly.

d_call,v_call,cdr3_aa
TRBD2,TRBV18,CASSPAGETGGELFF
NA,TRBV5-1,CASSFNPQGPDSNQPQHF
TRBD1,TRBV4-1,CASSRTGGREETQYF
NA,TRBV19,CASSIGEANTEAFF
NA,TRBV4-1,CASSLSGEQFF
TRBD1,TRBV27,CASSLRGPQPQHF
NA,TRBV12-3/TRBV12-4,CASSSAGEPQHF
TRBD2,TRBV19,CASRGLFTDTQYF
NA,TRBV7-2,CASSPRVGDYSNQPQHF
TRBD1,TRBV6-1,CASSRDRDETQYF
NA,TRBV7-9,CASSLNRETTDTQYF
NA,TRBV10-3,CAIWGGQGATYEQYF
NA,TRBV18,CASSRTASSGNTIYF
NA,TRBV3-1/TRBV3-2,CASSQGTGSAYEQYF
TRBD1,TRBV7-9,CASSRQGTGIEKLFF
TRBD2,TRBV19,CASSIKTSGAQQYF
TRBD2,TRBV15,CATSRVGSGTVAQYF
TRBD2,TRBV29-1,CSVGGLAGGQGTQYF
TRBD2,TRBV28,CASSPTEGVAGEETQYF
NA,TRBV5-6,CASSLAGNTGELFF
TRBD2,TRBV5-1,CASSLAGTSGFYEQYF
TRBD2,TRBV6-1,CASSEAASGLAGGEQFF
NA,TRBV5-1,CASSPVGGTMNTEAFF
TRBD2,TRBV6-5,CASKNSGRMYNEQFF
TRBD1,TRBV12-5,CASGSDRVDGYTF
TRBD2,TRBV19,CASLTMSGSFFF
TRBD2,TRBV7-7,CASSSLAGAEQYF
NA,TRBV21-1,CASSKGGRESGANVLTF
NA,TRBV5-4,CASSLGGISSGANVLTF
NA,TRBV19,CASSIAKNTEAFF
NA,TRBV2,CASRPGRGTEAFF
NA,TRBV7-2,CASSLERRSNSPLHF